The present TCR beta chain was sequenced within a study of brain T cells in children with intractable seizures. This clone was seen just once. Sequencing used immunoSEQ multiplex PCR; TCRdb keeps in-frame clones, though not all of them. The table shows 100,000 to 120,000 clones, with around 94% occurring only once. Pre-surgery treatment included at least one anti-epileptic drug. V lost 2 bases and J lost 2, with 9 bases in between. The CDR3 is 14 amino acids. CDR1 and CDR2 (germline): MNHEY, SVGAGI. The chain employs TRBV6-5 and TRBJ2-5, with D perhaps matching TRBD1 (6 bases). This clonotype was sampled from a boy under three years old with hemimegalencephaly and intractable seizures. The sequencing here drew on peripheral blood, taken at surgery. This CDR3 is CASSYIQGQETQYF. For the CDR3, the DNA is TGTGCCAGCAGTTACATCCAGGGGCAAGAGACCCAGTACTTC.